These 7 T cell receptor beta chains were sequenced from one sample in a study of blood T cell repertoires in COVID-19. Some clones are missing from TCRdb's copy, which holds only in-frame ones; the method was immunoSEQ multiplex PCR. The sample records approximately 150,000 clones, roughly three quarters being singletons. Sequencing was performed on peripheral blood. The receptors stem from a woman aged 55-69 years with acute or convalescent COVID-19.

The CDR3 loop reads CASSEEENQPQHF. The CDR3 DNA reads as TGTGCCAGCAGTGAAGAGGAGAATCAGCCCCAGCATTTT. The V and J genes are TRBV6-1 and TRBJ1-5; D is undetermined. From germline, CDR1 is MNHNS and CDR2 SASEGT. The CDR3 has 13 amino acids. Trimming took off 1 base at V and 4 bases at J, with 5 bases between the two ends.

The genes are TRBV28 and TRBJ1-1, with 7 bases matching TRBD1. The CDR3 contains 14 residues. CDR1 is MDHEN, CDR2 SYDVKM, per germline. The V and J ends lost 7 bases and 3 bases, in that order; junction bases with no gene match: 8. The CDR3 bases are TGTGCCAGCACCCCGACAGGGTTGTACACTGAAGCTTTCTTT. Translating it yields CASTPTGLYTEAFF.

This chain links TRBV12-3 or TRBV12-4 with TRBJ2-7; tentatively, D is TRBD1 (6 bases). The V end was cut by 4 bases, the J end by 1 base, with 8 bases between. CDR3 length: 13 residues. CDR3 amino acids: CASSSDRSYEQYF. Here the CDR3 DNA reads TGTGCCAGCAGTTCCGACAGGTCCTACGAGCAGTACTTC.

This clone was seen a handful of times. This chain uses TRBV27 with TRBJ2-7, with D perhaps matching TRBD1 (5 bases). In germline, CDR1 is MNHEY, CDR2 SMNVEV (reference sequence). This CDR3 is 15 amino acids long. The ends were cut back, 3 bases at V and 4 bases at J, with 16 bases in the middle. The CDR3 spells CASSLSGQGVYEQYF. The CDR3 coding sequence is TGTGCCAGCAGTTTGAGTGGGCAGGGCGTATACGAGCAGTACTTC.

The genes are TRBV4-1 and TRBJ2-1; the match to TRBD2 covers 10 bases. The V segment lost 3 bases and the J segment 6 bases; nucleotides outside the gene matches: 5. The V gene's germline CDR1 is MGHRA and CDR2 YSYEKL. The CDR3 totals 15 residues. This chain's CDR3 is CASSQAGTSVNEQFF. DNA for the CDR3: TGCGCCAGCAGCCAGGCCGGGACTAGCGTCAATGAGCAGTTCTTC.

CDR3 sequence reads: CASSPLRTGPERTNEKLFF. The CDR3 DNA reads as TGTGCCAGCTCACCACTCAGGACAGGACCTGAAAGGACTAATGAAAAACTGTTTTTT. The rearrangement joins TRBV18 to TRBJ1-4; 7 bases align to TRBD1. The J segment lost 2 bases and the V segment lost 1 base, leaving 13 bases of the junction unmatched. The CDR3 length is 19 residues. Germline CDR1 and CDR2: KGHSH and LQKENI.

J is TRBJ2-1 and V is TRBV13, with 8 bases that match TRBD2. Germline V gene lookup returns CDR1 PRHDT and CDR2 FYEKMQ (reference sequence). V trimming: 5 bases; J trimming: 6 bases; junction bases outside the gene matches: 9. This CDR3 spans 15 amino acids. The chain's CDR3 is CASSPLAVGGNEQFF. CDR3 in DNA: TGTGCCAGCAGCCCACTAGCGGTCGGCGGCAATGAGCAGTTCTTC.